This TCR beta chain was observed in a study of control samples from healthy donors and cancer patients. The method was immunoSEQ multiplex PCR; TCRdb's version includes in-frame clones alone and lacks a portion of them. The sample holds 90,000 to 150,000 clones, 88% seen once. This CDR3 spans 16 amino acids. Trimming took 1 base from V and 0 from J, leaving 11 bases between them. CDR1 is PRHDT, CDR2 FYEKMQ, per germline (reference sequence). The J gene is TRBJ2-3, the V gene TRBV13, with D perhaps TRBD2 (6 bases). The sequenced material came from blood. This TCR was sampled from a man between 35 and 55 years old in good health. Here the CDR3 reads CASSLARAGSTDTQYF. In DNA, the CDR3 is TGTGCCAGCAGCTTAGCCAGGGCGGGAAGCACAGATACGCAGTATTTT.